These T cell receptor beta chains were read from a single sample in a study of T cell responses to AZD1222 COVID-19 vaccine. Only in-frame clones appear in the TCRdb table, and some are missing; sequencing was by immunoSEQ multiplex PCR. In the table there are 110,000 to 150,000 clones, roughly 90% of which are singletons. Here the sequenced sample was peripheral blood, taken on day 0 of AZD1222 vaccination. These receptors came from an adult in good health. Each CDR3 is given with its conserved first and last residue. D genes are given only for firm matches. Clone size is not always given. Where it is, it says once, few, many or a class for expanded clones.

D: TRBD1; V: TRBV7-6; J: TRBJ2-2; size: NA; CDR3: CASSPEETGVPGELFF; DNA: TGTGCCAGCAGCCCCGAAGAGACAGGGGTTCCCGGGGAGCTGTTTTTT
D: TRBD1; V: TRBV5-1; J: TRBJ2-1; size: NA; CDR3: CASRSGDSPYNEQFF; DNA: TGCGCCAGCAGGTCCGGGGACAGCCCTTACAATGAGCAGTTCTTC
D: NA; V: TRBV24-1; J: TRBJ2-7; size: NA; CDR3: CATSAGLFYEQYF; DNA: TGTGCCACCAGTGCAGGACTCTTCTACGAGCAGTACTTC
D: TRBD1; V: TRBV24-1; J: TRBJ1-2; size: NA; CDR3: CATSDPTGGADGYTF; DNA: TGTGCCACCAGTGATCCGACAGGGGGCGCGGATGGCTACACCTTC
D: NA; V: TRBV6-2/TRBV6-3; J: TRBJ1-4; size: NA; CDR3: CASSTTGALATNEKLFF; DNA: TGTGCCAGCAGCACGACGGGAGCCCTAGCAACTAATGAAAAACTGTTTTTT
D: NA; V: TRBV2; J: TRBJ1-6; size: NA; CDR3: CASSGGTRYNSPLHF; DNA: TGTGCCAGCAGTGGGGGGACAAGATATAATTCACCCCTCCACTTT
D: NA; V: TRBV28; J: TRBJ1-2; size: NA; CDR3: CASSSQAYGYTF; DNA: TGTGCCAGCAGTTCACAGGCGTATGGCTACACCTTC
D: TRBD2; V: TRBV2; J: TRBJ2-7; size: NA; CDR3: CASSLGGSSYEQYF; DNA: TGTGCCAGCAGTTTGGGGGGGAGCTCCTACGAGCAGTACTTC
D: NA; V: TRBV19; J: TRBJ2-5; size: once; CDR3: CASKKDARETQYF; DNA: TGTGCCAGTAAAAAGGACGCTAGGGAGACCCAGTACTTC
D: TRBD1; V: TRBV15; J: TRBJ1-1; size: NA; CDR3: CATSKGGSGGGSTEAFF; DNA: TGTGCCACCAGCAAAGGAGGGTCAGGGGGAGGGAGCACTGAAGCTTTCTTT
D: NA; V: TRBV28; J: TRBJ1-3; size: NA; CDR3: CASSLKNSGNTIYF; DNA: TGTGCCAGCAGTTTAAAGAACTCTGGAAACACCATATATTTT
D: NA; V: TRBV19; J: TRBJ2-5; size: NA; CDR3: CASSIGGVRETQYF; DNA: TGTGCCAGTAGTATAGGAGGGGTTAGGGAGACCCAGTACTTC
D: NA; V: TRBV19; J: TRBJ1-1; size: NA; CDR3: CASSMGRNTEAFF; DNA: TGTGCCAGTAGTATGGGAAGGAACACTGAAGCTTTCTTT
D: NA; V: TRBV12-3/TRBV12-4; J: TRBJ2-7; size: once; CDR3: CASSFLQGYEQYF; DNA: TGTGCCAGCAGTTTCCTACAGGGCTACGAGCAGTACTTC
D: NA; V: TRBV7-9; J: TRBJ1-1; size: NA; CDR3: CASSLPGPTPSFF; DNA: TGTGCCAGCAGCCTCCCAGGGCCCACCCCATCTTTCTTT
D: TRBD1; V: TRBV7-2; J: TRBJ1-4; size: NA; CDR3: CASSRETGRNEKLFF; DNA: TGTGCCAGCAGCCGCGAGACAGGGCGCAATGAAAAACTGTTTTTT
D: NA; V: TRBV25-1; J: TRBJ1-2; size: NA; CDR3: CASSEGSRYTF; DNA: TGTGCCAGCAGTGAGGGATCCCGCTACACCTTC
D: NA; V: TRBV30; J: TRBJ2-7; size: NA; CDR3: CAWTSGPRRHEQYF; DNA: TGTGCCTGGACCTCGGGACCCAGGAGGCACGAGCAGTACTTC